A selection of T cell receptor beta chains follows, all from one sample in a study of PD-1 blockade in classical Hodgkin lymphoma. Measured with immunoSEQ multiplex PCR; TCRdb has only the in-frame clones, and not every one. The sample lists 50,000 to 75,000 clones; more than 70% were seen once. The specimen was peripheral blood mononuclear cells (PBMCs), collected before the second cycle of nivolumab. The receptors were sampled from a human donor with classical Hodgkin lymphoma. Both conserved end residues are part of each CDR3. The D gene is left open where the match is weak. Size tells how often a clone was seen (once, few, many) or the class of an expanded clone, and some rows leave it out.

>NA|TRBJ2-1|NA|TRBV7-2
TGTGCCAGCAGCCCGGCGGGCGAAAATGAGCAGTTCTTC
CASSPAGENEQFF
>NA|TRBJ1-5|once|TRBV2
TGTGCCAGCACCCCCCAGCGGGGCGCTTATCAGCCCCAGCATTTT
CASTPQRGAYQPQHF
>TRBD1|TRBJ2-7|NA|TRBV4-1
TGCGCCAGCAGCCAAGACCGGACAGGGACCTACGAGCAGTACTTC
CASSQDRTGTYEQYF
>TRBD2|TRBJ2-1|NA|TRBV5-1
TGCGCCAGCAGCTTTTCTAGCGGGGGGTTTAATGAGCAGTTCTTC
CASSFSSGGFNEQFF
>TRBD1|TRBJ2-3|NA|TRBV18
TGTGCCAGCTCACCGCTAAGGGACAGGGGCCACACAGATACGCAGTATTTT
CASSPLRDRGHTDTQYF
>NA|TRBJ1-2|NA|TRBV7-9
TGTGCCAGCAGCTTAGACCTCTATGGCTACACCTTC
CASSLDLYGYTF
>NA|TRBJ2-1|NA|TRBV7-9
TGTGCCAGCAGTAAAACCCTAGCTCCTAATGAGCAGTTCTTC
CASSKTLAPNEQFF
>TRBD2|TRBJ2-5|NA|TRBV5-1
TGCGCCAGCGGGCCTAGCGGGGGCCCCCCTCAAGAGACCCAGTACTTC
CASGPSGGPPQETQYF
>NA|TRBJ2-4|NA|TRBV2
TGTGCCAGCAGCGCCACCCCCGGGAACATTCAGTACTTC
CASSATPGNIQYF
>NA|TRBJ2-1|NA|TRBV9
TGTGCCAGCAGCGTAGACTCGGGACAAGCCTACAATGAGCAGTTCTTC
CASSVDSGQAYNEQFF
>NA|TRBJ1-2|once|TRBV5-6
TGTGCCAGCAGCCCGAGCGTCGGGGGATGGCGTGGCTACACCTTC
CASSPSVGGWRGYTF
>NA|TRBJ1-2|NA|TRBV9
TGTGCCAGCAGCGTAGGAGAGTACGGCTACACCTTC
CASSVGEYGYTF
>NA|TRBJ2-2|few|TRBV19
TGTGCCAGTCCGACCCCAAGGACCGGGGAGCTGTTTTTT
CASPTPRTGELFF
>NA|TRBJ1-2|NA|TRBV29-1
TGCAGCGTTGATACCGTTAACTATGGCTACACCTTC
CSVDTVNYGYTF
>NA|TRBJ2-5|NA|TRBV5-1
TGCGCCAGCACCCGCGGGGCCCTCCAAGAGACCCAGTACTTC
CASTRGALQETQYF
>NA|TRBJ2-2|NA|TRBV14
TGTGCCAGCAGCCACGTAGGGACCGGGGAGCTGTTTTTT
CASSHVGTGELFF
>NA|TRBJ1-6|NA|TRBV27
TGTGCCAGCAGTTTCGGTATTAATTCACCCCTCCACTTT
CASSFGINSPLHF
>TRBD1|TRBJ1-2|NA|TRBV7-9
TGTGCCAGCAGCTCGTTGTCGGGACAGGGGGCAAGTGGCTACACCTTC
CASSSLSGQGASGYTF
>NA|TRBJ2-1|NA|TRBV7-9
TGTGCCAGCAGCTTTTGGGGAACCGATTACAATGAGCAGTTCTTC
CASSFWGTDYNEQFF
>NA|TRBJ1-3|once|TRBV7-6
TGTGCCAGCGGGCGAGGGGAAAACTCTGGAAACACCATATATTTT
CASGRGENSGNTIYF
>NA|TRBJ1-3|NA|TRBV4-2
TGTGCCAGCAGCCGTAGGCAGGTGACAGCTAGCTCTGGAAACACCATATATTTT
CASSRRQVTASSGNTIYF
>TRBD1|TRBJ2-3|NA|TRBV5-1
TGCGCCAGCGTTGTGGACAGGAGCACAGATACGCAGTATTTT
CASVVDRSTDTQYF
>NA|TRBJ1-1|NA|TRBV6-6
TGTGCCAGCAGTTACTGGGGAGAGGCAGGCACTGAAGCTTTCTTT
CASSYWGEAGTEAFF
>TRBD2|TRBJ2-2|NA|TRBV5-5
TGTGCCAGCAGCTTGTATAGAGCGGGGGACACCGGGGAGCTGTTTTTT
CASSLYRAGDTGELFF
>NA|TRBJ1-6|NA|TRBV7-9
TGTGCCAGCAGCATTGACGGGGATTCACCCCTCCACTTT
CASSIDGDSPLHF
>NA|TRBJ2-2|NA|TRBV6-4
TGTGCCAGCAGCGCTAGACAAGCCGGGGAGCTGTTTTTT
CASSARQAGELFF
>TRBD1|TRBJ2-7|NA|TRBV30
TGTGCCTGGAGCGATAGGACAGGGCTCCACGAGCAGTACTTC
CAWSDRTGLHEQYF
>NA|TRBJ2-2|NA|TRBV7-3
TGTGCCAGCAGCTTATCTGGGGCCGGGGAGCTGTTTTTT
CASSLSGAGELFF
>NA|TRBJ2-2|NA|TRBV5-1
TGCGCCAGCAGCTTGGAGGCTATAGGGGTAACCGGGGAGCTGTTTTTT
CASSLEAIGVTGELFF
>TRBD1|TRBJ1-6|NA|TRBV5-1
TGCGCCAGCAGTCCCGGGACAGGGGATTCACCCCTCCACTTT
CASSPGTGDSPLHF
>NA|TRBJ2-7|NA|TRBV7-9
TGTGCCAGCAGCTTAGGGGCCTACATCGAGCAGTACTTC
CASSLGAYIEQYF
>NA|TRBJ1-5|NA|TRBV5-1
TGCGCCAGCAGCTCACAGGGCTTTGGTCAGCCCCAGCATTTT
CASSSQGFGQPQHF
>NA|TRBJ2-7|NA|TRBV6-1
TGTGCCAGCAGTGAAACAATCAGCTCCTACGAGCAGTACTTC
CASSETISSYEQYF
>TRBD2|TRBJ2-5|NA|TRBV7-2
TGTGCCAGCAGCATCACTAGCGGGGGGGAGACCCAGTACTTC
CASSITSGGETQYF
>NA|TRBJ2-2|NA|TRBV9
TGTGCCAGCAGCGCACAGGTCGCCGGGGAGCTGTTTTTT
CASSAQVAGELFF
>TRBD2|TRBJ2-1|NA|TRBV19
TGTGCCAGTACAAGCGGGGAGGCTTACAATGAGCAGTTCTTC
CASTSGEAYNEQFF
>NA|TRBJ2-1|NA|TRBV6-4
TGTGCCAGCAGTGAATCTGGGGGTTCCTACAATGAGCAGTTCTTC
CASSESGGSYNEQFF
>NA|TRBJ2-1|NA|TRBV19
TGTGCCAGCTCCCCCCGGGACAATCAGCAGTTCTTC
CASSPRDNQQFF
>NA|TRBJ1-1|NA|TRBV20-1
TGCAGTGCTAGGGGACGGAAGGAAGCTTTCTTT
CSARGRKEAFF
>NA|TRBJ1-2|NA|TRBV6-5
TGTGCCAGCATTTCGATCCGGTCTTTTGGCTACACCTTC
CASISIRSFGYTF
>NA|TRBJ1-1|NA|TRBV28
TGTGCCAGCAGTTCCTTCAGGGCTCTGAACACTGAAGCTTTCTTT
CASSSFRALNTEAFF
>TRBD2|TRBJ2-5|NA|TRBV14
TGTGCCAGCAGCCAAGCCGGCGGGGGGCTCTGGTTGGAGACCCAGTACTTC
CASSQAGGGLWLETQYF
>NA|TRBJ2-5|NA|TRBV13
TGTGCCAGCAGCTTAGAAAGCACCCAGTACTTC
CASSLESTQYF
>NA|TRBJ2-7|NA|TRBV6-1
TGTGCCAGCAGTGAAAATTACGAGCAGTACTTC
CASSENYEQYF
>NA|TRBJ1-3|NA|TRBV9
TGTGCCAGCAGCCCACAGGTCCCTTTCTCTGGAAACACCATATATTTT
CASSPQVPFSGNTIYF